This passage covers 30 T cell receptor beta chains from one sample sequenced in a study of T cells in localized non-small cell lung cancer. TCRdb keeps only in-frame clones here, not all; method: immunoSEQ multiplex PCR. The data contain about 78,000 clones, about 83% of them singletons. The material sequenced was peripheral blood, taken before any cancer treatment. The receptors stem from a man aged 35 to 70 with stage I lung adenocarcinoma.

The chain carries TRBV27 and TRBJ1-5; D is perhaps TRBD1 (5 bases). The CDR3 is 13 residues long. The V end lost 3 bases, the J end lost 7 bases, and 10 bases lay between the germline ends. Germline CDR1 and CDR2: MNHEY and SMNVEV (reference sequence). The DNA for the CDR3 is TGTGCCAGCAGTTTGGCGTGGGGCCAGCCCCAGCATTTT. Translating gives CASSLAWGQPQHF.

The rearrangement joins TRBV19 to TRBJ1-6; unclear D gene. Between the trimmed V and J ends, which lost 4 bases and 7 bases, there was a span of 8 bases. The CDR3 loop spans 13 amino acids. Germline V lookup: CDR1 LNHDA, CDR2 SQIVND (reference sequence). Here the CDR3 reads CASSSRINSPLHF. The CDR3 bases are TGTGCCAGTAGTAGCAGGATAAATTCACCCCTCCACTTT.

The gene calls are TRBV4-2 and TRBJ2-5; TRBD1 might be the D (5 bases). The CDR3 sequence is 17 residues long. With 0 bases removed from V and 2 bases from J, the gap between germline ends came to 16 bases. Germline loops: CDR1 LGHNA, CDR2 YNFKEQ. The CDR3 nucleotides read TGTGCCAGCAGCCAAGAGGGGCAGGGAAACAGACAAGAGACCCAGTACTTC. Protein product: CASSQEGQGNRQETQYF.

The rearrangement joins TRBV19 to TRBJ2-2; 9 bases map to TRBD2. After removal of 5 bases from V and 6 bases from J, the junction contained 7 bases not matched to a gene. The germline V gene has CDR1 LNHDA and CDR2 SQIVND (reference sequence). The CDR3 loop spans 15 amino acids. DNA of the CDR3: TGTGCCAGTAGTTTAGCGGGAGAGGGGTCCGGGGAGCTGTTTTTT. Protein sequence: CASSLAGEGSGELFF.

J is TRBJ2-7 and V is TRBV7-9; maybe TRBD2 (5 bases). The CDR3 consists of 11 residues. Germline V CDR1 and CDR2: SEHNR, FQNEAQ (reference sequence). The V end was cut by 6 bases, the J end by 6 bases, with 9 bases between. CDR3 sequence (DNA): TGTGCCAGCAGTGGGGAGTTCGAGCAGTACTTC. It is translated as CASSGEFEQYF.

The chain combines TRBV2 with TRBJ1-1, with unresolved D. CDR1 is SNHLY and CDR2 is FYNNEI in the germline V gene. V dropped 6 bases and J dropped 5 bases, with 7 bases sitting between them. There are 11 residues in the CDR3. As DNA, the CDR3 is TGTGCCAGCAGAGGTCCTACTGAAGCTTTCTTT. Translated: CASRGPTEAFF.

The V and J genes are TRBV2 and TRBJ1-5, with TRBD1 as a possible D gene (5 bases). Trimming left V 9 bases short and J 3 bases short, with 12 bases between. Per germline, CDR1 SNHLY and CDR2 FYNNEI. The CDR3 extends over 13 amino acids. CDR3 coding DNA: TGTGCCAGTTCCCGGGACCTCAATCAGCCCCAGCATTTT. Residues: CASSRDLNQPQHF.

CDR3 amino acids: CASSPDGELFF. The CDR3 coding sequence is TGTGCCAGCTCACCAGACGGGGAGCTGTTTTTT. The chain uses TRBV18 and TRBJ2-2; D remains unclear. The ends were cut back, 2 bases at V and 7 bases at J, with 2 bases in the middle. Germline loops: CDR1 KGHSH, CDR2 LQKENI. The CDR3 covers 11 residues.

The CDR3 DNA reads TGTGCCAGCACCCAAACAGCCTCGGGCGGCTACACCTTC. Translating gives CASTQTASGGYTF. This sequence joins TRBV7-2 and TRBJ1-2; D not resolved. Deletions cut 7 bases from V and 8 bases from J, with 17 bases between. CDR1 is SGHTA, CDR2 FQGNSA, per germline. There are 13 residues in the CDR3.

The rearrangement uses TRBV6-5 and TRBJ2-5; possible D gene TRBD1, 6 bases. Germline CDR1 MNHEY, CDR2 SVGAGI. CDR3 length equals 14 residues. Deletions cut 4 bases from V and 1 base from J, with 10 bases between. CDR3 loop: CASSSTGRQETQYF. CDR3 in DNA: TGTGCCAGCAGTTCGACAGGACGCCAAGAGACCCAGTACTTC.

The V call is TRBV15, the J call TRBJ2-5, with TRBD1 as a possible D gene (6 bases). The CDR3 has 12 residues. The V gene's germline CDR1 is LNHNV and CDR2 YYDKDF (reference sequence). V was shortened by 3 bases and J by 5 bases, with 7 bases between the two germline ends. CDR3 in amino acids: CATSRGAETQYF. In DNA, the CDR3 is TGTGCCACCAGCAGGGGGGCTGAGACCCAGTACTTC.

This chain joins TRBV11-2 and TRBJ2-3; 7 nucleotides line up with TRBD2. CDR1 is SGHAT, CDR2 FQNNGV, per germline. The V and J ends lost 0 bases and 0 bases, in that order; junction bases with no gene match: 9. CDR3 length: 18 residues. CDR3 sequence reads: CASSLDITQRGSTDTQYF. CDR3 nucleotide sequence: TGTGCCAGCAGCTTAGATATAACCCAGCGGGGTAGCACAGATACGCAGTATTTT. The complete variable domain, with remaining parts taken from reference TRBV11-2 and TRBJ2-3, reads EAGVAQSPRYKIIEKRQSVAFWCNPISGHATLYWYQQILGQGPKLLIQFQNNGVVDDSQLPKDRFSAERLKGVDSTLKIQPAKLEDSAVYLCASSLDITQRGSTDTQYFGPGTRLTVL.

The chain is built from TRBV5-4 and TRBJ1-2; the D gene is possibly TRBD1 (6 bases). V lost 4 bases, J lost 6 bases, and 19 bases lay in between. The CDR3 is 15 amino acids. CDR1 and CDR2 (germline): SGHNT, YYREEE (reference sequence). The CDR3 loop is CASSRYGGAINGYTF. CDR3 DNA sequence: TGTGCCAGCAGCCGTTACGGGGGGGCAATAAATGGCTACACCTTC.

This clone was recorded only once. CDR3 protein: CASSSGYGTHYNEQFF. The CDR3, as DNA: TGTGCCAGCAGTTCAGGTTACGGGACCCATTACAATGAGCAGTTCTTC. The chain is built from TRBV27 and TRBJ2-1; the D call may be TRBD1 or TRBD2 (5 bases each). The V end was cut by 4 bases, the J end by 4 bases, with 17 bases between. The germline gives CDR1 MNHEY, CDR2 SMNVEV (reference sequence). CDR3 length: 16 amino acids.

This clone was detected only a few times. J is TRBJ1-1 and V is TRBV29-1; TRBD1 matches 7 bases. V lost 4 bases, J lost 9 bases, and 5 bases stayed unmatched. The CDR3 spans 11 residues. CDR1 is SQVTM, CDR2 ANQGSEA, per germline. CDR3 sequence (DNA): TGCAGCGTTGGAACAGGGGATAAAGCTTTCTTT. This encodes CSVGTGDKAFF.

This chain links TRBV6-5 with TRBJ2-1, with 7 bases matching TRBD2. The CDR3 is made up of 12 amino acids. V was pared by 5 bases and J by 9 bases, with 4 bases of the junction left unmatched. Germline V gene sequence: CDR1 MNHEY, CDR2 SVGAGI. The CDR3 is CASSRLAGEQFF. DNA for the CDR3: TGTGCCAGCAGTCGACTAGCCGGTGAGCAGTTCTTC.

CDR3 coding DNA: TGTGCCAGTAGCCTCGACGGGGTCGGGGGCAATCAGCCCCAGCATTTT. Residues: CASSLDGVGGNQPQHF. V and J are TRBV19 and TRBJ1-5; D remains ambiguous. CDR1 and CDR2 from the germline V gene are LNHDA and SQIVND (reference sequence). The CDR3 is made up of 16 amino acids. Trimming left V 6 bases short and J 2 bases short, with 17 bases between.

The V and J genes are TRBV4-2 and TRBJ2-5, with 7 bases aligning to TRBD2. V lost 0 bases, J lost 3 bases, and 16 bases stayed unmatched. The CDR3 length is 19 residues. Germline CDR1 is LGHNA and CDR2 is YNFKEQ. CDR3 region: CASSQDFNPWRELEETQYF. CDR3 nucleotide sequence: TGTGCCAGCAGCCAAGATTTTAACCCTTGGCGGGAGCTAGAAGAGACCCAGTACTTC.

V is TRBV6-1 and J is TRBJ2-1; TRBD1 matches 9 bases. Germline CDR1 and CDR2: MNHNS and SASEGT. The CDR3 length is 16 residues. Losses at the gene ends were 4 bases for V and 7 bases for J; bases not matched to a gene: 11. The CDR3 sequence: CASSVQQGAPGNEQFF. DNA for the CDR3: TGTGCCAGCAGTGTTCAACAGGGGGCGCCGGGTAATGAGCAGTTCTTC.

This clone has just a few counts. The rearrangement joins TRBV4-1 to TRBJ2-4; 11 bases are shared with TRBD2. V trimming: 3 bases; J trimming: 1 base; junction bases outside the gene matches: 8. CDR1 is MGHRA and CDR2 is YSYEKL in the germline V gene. This CDR3 comprises 18 residues. The CDR3, as DNA: TGCGCCAGCAGCCAGGGACTAGCGGCGGGAGGGGCCAAAAACATTCAGTACTTC. Protein sequence: CASSQGLAAGGAKNIQYF.

This clone was seen once. The genes are TRBV11-2 and TRBJ2-7; 7 bases align to TRBD1. CDR1 and CDR2 from the germline V gene are SGHAT and FQNNGV. J was trimmed by 4 bases and V by 2 bases; bases with no gene match: 5. The CDR3 runs to 14 residues. The CDR3 DNA follows: TGTGCCAGCAGCTTAACCGGGACAGAGTACGAGCAGTACTTC. It encodes CASSLTGTEYEQYF.

In the case of this clone: The germline gene is not matched at one end of the junction; a read error may be the cause. Other DNA sequences within the sample encode an identical CDR3. The V call is TRBV28, the J call TRBJ2-7; D is undetermined. The CDR3 extends over 14 amino acids. Germline CDR1 reads MDHEN; CDR2 reads SYDVKM. CDR3 sequence reads: CASSLEPTSHEQYF. The CDR3 DNA reads TGTGCCAGCAGTTTAGAGCCGACCTCCCACGAGCAGTACTTC.

This chain links TRBV6-5 with TRBJ2-3; no clear D. Trimming pared 3 bases from V and 5 bases from J, leaving 12 bases between. Germline V gene data show CDR1 as MNHEY and CDR2 as SVGAGI. This CDR3 spans 14 amino acids. CDR3 residues: CASSYSGVRDTQYF. CDR3 nucleotides: TGTGCCAGCAGTTATTCCGGAGTCAGAGATACGCAGTATTTT.

The J gene is TRBJ2-6, the V gene TRBV19; D perhaps matches TRBD1 (5 bases). The CDR3 has 15 residues. V was shortened by 6 bases and J by 0 bases, with 9 bases between the two germline ends. Germline V gene sequence: CDR1 LNHDA, CDR2 SQIVND (reference sequence). The CDR3 DNA reads as TGTGCCAGTAGAAGACAGTTCTCTGGGGCCAACGTCCTGACTTTC. It specifies CASRRQFSGANVLTF.

The chain carries TRBV29-1 and TRBJ2-2; 8 nucleotides line up with TRBD1. The CDR3 covers 14 residues. Germline CDR1 SQVTM, CDR2 ANQGSEA. V lost 4 bases, J lost 9 bases, and 10 bases stayed unmatched. CDR3 in amino acids: CSVGGQENPRELFF. The CDR3 coding sequence is TGCAGCGTTGGGGGACAGGAAAACCCGAGGGAGCTGTTTTTT.

The chain links TRBV30 to TRBJ2-5, with TRBD2 matching over 7 bases. CDR1 and CDR2 from the germline V gene are GTSNPN and SVGIG (reference sequence). The CDR3 is 13 residues long. V shed 5 bases and J 2 bases; nucleotides not matched to a gene: 5. The CDR3 bases are TGTGCCTGGGGGGGACTACCTCAAGAGACCCAGTACTTC. This encodes CAWGGLPQETQYF.

This clone was observed once. The chain employs TRBV30 and TRBJ1-2; 7 bases map to TRBD1. The CDR3 is made up of 13 amino acids. Germline loops: CDR1 GTSNPN, CDR2 SVGIG (reference sequence). V trimming: 4 bases; J trimming: 3 bases; junction bases outside the gene matches: 5. The CDR3 is CAWTGGLDYGYTF. The CDR3 coding sequence is TGTGCCTGGACAGGGGGTCTGGACTATGGCTACACCTTC.

The gene calls are TRBV5-1 and TRBJ2-3; no definite D call. CDR1 and CDR2 (germline): SGHRS, YFSETQ. The V end lost 5 bases, the J end lost 0 bases, and 10 bases lay between the germline ends. The CDR3 contains 14 residues. CDR3 in DNA: TGCGCCAGCAGAACTGGAACTAGCACAGATACGCAGTATTTT. It yields the protein CASRTGTSTDTQYF.

This clone is a singleton in its sample. This CDR3 reads CAIRDRGLYYEQYF. CDR3 sequence (DNA): TGTGCCATTAGAGACAGGGGGCTTTACTACGAGCAGTACTTC. The chain carries TRBV10-3 and TRBJ2-7; 10 nucleotides line up with TRBD1. J lost 3 bases, V lost 9 bases, and 8 bases had no gene match. Germline V gene data show CDR1 as ENHRY and CDR2 as SYGVKD. This CDR3 spans 14 amino acids.

The genes are TRBV7-3 and TRBJ2-5; D unresolved. V lost 5 bases to trimming and J lost 2 bases, with 9 bases between them. CDR1 is SGHTA and CDR2 is FQGTGA in the germline V gene. The CDR3 extends over 13 amino acids. The CDR3, as DNA: TGTGCCAGCAGCCAATACCTACAAGAGACCCAGTACTTC. This gives the protein CASSQYLQETQYF.